This TCR beta chain was documented in a study of cytomegalovirus exposure and HLA in healthy donors. Whole-study results and caveats: Most sequenced TCRs were rare (though some public TCRs occurred in many donors).

The approximately 120-subject validation cohort, separate from the approximately 670-subject first cohort, included the donors. Regarding this clone: Its antigen is currently unknown.

The CDR3 is 14 residues long. With 2 bases removed from V and 6 bases from J, the gap between germline ends came to 12 bases. Germline V CDR1 and CDR2: SGHTA, FQGNSA. Clones were sequenced by immunoSEQ multiplex PCR, and TCRdb holds only the in-frame ones, with some missing. The sample holds 200,000 to 300,000 clones, roughly 87% seen once. The chain recombines TRBV7-2 with TRBJ2-3; TRBD1 might be the D (5 bases). The receptor comes from a woman in her twenties or thirties in good health and CMV-seronegative. The sequencing sample was made of PBMCs. DNA of the CDR3: TGTGCCAGCAGCTTAAGACAGCCTTTCGATACGCAGTATTTT. Protein: CASSLRQPFDTQYF.